The next 4 T cell receptor beta chains were all read from a single sample in a study of HIV-infected children after antiretroviral therapy interruption. Unique molecular identifiers were included in an RNA-based 3' RACE TCR library. TCRdb reprocessed the 3' RACE reads with MiXCR, giving one entry per CDR3 protein. In the table there are around 40,000 distinct CDR3 sequences, approximately 7% of which are singletons. Documented treatment: PENTA 11 planned treatment interruption arm or continuous ART arm. The sample in question was CD45RA+ CD4+ T cells from PBMCs, pooled from several time points, obtained from a donor given antiretroviral therapy, either interrupted or continuous. Subset meaning: naive CD4+ CD45RA+ CD45RO- T cells. These receptors all stem from a pool of human donors with HIV.

This clonotype is labeled medium-sized. The gene calls are TRBV20-1 and TRBJ2-5, with 10 nucleotides matching TRBD2. Losses at the gene ends were 3 bases for V and 3 bases for J; bases not matched to a gene: 1. Germline CDR1 is DFQATT and CDR2 is SNEGSKA (reference sequence). The CDR3 has 13 amino acids. CDR3 bases: TGCAGTGCTAGTACTAGCGGGAAAGAGACCCAGTACTTC. Its protein product is CSASTSGKETQYF.

This clonotype occurred a few times. This chain links TRBV6-6 with TRBJ2-7, with TRBD2 matching over 9 bases. V lost 5 bases and J lost 2; bases outside the gene matches: 10. Per the germline V gene, CDR1 is MNHNY and CDR2 is SVGAGI (reference sequence). The length of the CDR3 is 16 residues. The CDR3 is CASSISLAGIPYEQYF. DNA of the CDR3: TGTGCCAGCAGTATTTCCCTAGCGGGGATACCCTACGAGCAGTACTTC.

This clonotype was counted only a few times. The rearrangement uses TRBV19 and TRBJ2-1, with TRBD1 identical over 9 bases. The CDR3 spans 16 residues. V trimming: 3 bases; J trimming: 7 bases; junction bases outside the gene matches: 10. Germline V gene sequence: CDR1 LNHDA, CDR2 SQIVND (reference sequence). This CDR3 is CASSILPGQGPNEQFF. CDR3 nucleotide sequence: TGTGCCAGTAGTATCCTACCGGGACAGGGCCCAAATGAGCAGTTCTTC.

Note on this clonotype: This clone may be a read error of a much larger clone one base away. The rearrangement joins TRBV29-1 to TRBJ2-5, with D uncertain. The CDR3 contains 10 residues. In germline, CDR1 is SQVTM, CDR2 ANQGSEA. As DNA, the CDR3 is TGCAGCGTCCTATCCGGGTTTCAGCACTTC. Translation gives CSVLSGFQHF.